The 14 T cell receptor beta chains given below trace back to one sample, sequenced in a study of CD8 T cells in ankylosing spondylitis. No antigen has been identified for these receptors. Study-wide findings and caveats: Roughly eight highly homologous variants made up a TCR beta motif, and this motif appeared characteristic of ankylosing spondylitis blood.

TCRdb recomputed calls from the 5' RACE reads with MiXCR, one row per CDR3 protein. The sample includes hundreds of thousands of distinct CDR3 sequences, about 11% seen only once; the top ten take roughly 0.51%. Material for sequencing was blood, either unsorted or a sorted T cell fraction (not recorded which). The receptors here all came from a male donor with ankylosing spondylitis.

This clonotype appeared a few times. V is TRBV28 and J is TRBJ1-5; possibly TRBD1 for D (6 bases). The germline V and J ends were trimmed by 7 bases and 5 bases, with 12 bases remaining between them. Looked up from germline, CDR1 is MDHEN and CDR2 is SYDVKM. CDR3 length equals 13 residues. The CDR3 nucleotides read TGTGCCAGCACCCGGACAGCCGATCAGCCCCAGCATTTT. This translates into CASTRTADQPQHF.

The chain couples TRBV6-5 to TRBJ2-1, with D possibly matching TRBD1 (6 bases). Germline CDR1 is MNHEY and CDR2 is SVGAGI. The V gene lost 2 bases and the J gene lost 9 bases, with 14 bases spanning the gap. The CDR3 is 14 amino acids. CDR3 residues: CASSYKQGIREQFF. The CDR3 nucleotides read TGTGCCAGCAGTTACAAGCAGGGGATTCGTGAGCAGTTCTTC.

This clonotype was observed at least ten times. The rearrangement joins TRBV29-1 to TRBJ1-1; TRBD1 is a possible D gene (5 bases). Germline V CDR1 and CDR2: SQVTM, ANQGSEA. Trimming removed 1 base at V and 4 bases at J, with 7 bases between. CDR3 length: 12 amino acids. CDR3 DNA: TGCAGCGTTGAAGGCAGGGCCACTGAAGCTTTCTTT. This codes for CSVEGRATEAFF. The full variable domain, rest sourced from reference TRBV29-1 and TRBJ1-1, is SAVISQKPSRDICQRGTSLTIQCQVDSQVTMMFWYRQQPGQSLTLIATANQGSEATYESGFVIDKFPISRPNLTFSTLTVSNMSPEDSSIYLCSVEGRATEAFFGQGTRLTVV.

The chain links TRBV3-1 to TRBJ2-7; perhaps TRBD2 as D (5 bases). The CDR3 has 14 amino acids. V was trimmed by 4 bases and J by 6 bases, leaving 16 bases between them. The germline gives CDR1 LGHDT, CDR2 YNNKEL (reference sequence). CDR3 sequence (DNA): TGTGCCAGCAGCCGCGGACTGGGATACTCCGAGCAGTACTTC. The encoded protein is CASSRGLGYSEQYF.

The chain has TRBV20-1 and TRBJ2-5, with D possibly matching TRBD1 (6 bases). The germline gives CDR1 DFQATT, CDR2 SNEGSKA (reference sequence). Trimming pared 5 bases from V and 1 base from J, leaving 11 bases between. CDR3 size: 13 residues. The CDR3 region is CSASDRSQETQYF. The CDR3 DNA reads TGCAGTGCTTCCGACAGGAGCCAAGAGACCCAGTACTTC.

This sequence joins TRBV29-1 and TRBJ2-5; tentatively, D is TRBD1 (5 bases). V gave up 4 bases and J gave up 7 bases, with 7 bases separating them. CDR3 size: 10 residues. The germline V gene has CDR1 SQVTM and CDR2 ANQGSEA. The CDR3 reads CSVATGTQYF. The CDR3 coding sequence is TGCAGCGTTGCAACAGGGACCCAGTACTTC.

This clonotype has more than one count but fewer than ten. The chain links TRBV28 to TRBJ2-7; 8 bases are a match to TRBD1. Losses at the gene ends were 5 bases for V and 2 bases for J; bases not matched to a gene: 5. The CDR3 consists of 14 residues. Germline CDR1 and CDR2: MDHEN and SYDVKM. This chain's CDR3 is CASSPDRATYEQYF. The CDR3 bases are TGTGCCAGCAGTCCGGACAGGGCAACCTACGAGCAGTACTTC.

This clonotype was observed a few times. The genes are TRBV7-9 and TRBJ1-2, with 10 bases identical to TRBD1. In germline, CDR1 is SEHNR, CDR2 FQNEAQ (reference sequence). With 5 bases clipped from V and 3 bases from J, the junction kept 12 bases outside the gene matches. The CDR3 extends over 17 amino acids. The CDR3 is CASSLKNSGTGDYGYTF. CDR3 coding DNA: TGTGCCAGCAGCCTGAAGAATTCCGGGACAGGGGACTATGGCTACACCTTC.

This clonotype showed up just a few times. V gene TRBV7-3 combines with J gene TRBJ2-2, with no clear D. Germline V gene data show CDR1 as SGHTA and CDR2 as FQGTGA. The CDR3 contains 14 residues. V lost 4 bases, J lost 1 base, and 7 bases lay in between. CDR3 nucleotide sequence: TGTGCCAGCAGCTCACAGATGAACACCGGGGAGCTGTTTTTT. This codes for CASSSQMNTGELFF.

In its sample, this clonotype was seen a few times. The CDR3 bases are TGTGCCAGCAGTTACGGGGTCCCCACCTACAATGAGCAGTTCTTC. Its translation: CASSYGVPTYNEQFF. This sequence joins TRBV12-3 or TRBV12-4 and TRBJ2-1; TRBD2 might be the D (5 bases). V lost 4 bases and J 2 bases, leaving 12 bases between the germline ends. The CDR3 runs 15 residues.

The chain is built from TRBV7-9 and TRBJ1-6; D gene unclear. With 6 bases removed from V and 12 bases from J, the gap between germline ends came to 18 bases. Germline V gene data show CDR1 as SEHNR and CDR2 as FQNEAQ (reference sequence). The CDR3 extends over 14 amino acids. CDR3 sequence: CASSYGGREGPLHF. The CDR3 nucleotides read TGTGCCAGCAGTTATGGTGGCCGGGAAGGACCCCTCCACTTT.

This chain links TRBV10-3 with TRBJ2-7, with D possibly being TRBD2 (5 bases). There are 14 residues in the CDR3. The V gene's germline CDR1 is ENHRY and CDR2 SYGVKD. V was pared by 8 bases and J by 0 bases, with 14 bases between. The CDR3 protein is CAISASGSSYEQYF. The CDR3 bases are TGTGCCATCTCGGCCAGCGGAAGCTCCTACGAGCAGTACTTC.

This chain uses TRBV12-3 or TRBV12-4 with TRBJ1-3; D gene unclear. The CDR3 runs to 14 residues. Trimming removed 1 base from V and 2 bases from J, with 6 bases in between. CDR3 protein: CASSLGWTGNTIYF. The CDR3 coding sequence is TGTGCCAGCAGTTTAGGGTGGACTGGAAACACCATATATTTT.

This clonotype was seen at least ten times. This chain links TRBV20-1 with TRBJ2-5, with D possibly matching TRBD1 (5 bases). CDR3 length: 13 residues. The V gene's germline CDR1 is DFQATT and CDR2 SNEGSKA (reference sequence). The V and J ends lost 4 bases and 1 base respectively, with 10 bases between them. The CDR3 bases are TGCAGTGCTATTATGGACATCCAAGAGACCCAGTACTTC. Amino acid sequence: CSAIMDIQETQYF.